This TCR beta chain was documented in a study of T cells in Graves' hyperthyroidism and ophthalmopathy. Recently diagnosed hyperthyroidism of less than 2 months' duration affected patients aged 18 to 65. Diagnoses used clinical symptoms, serum thyroxine and TRAb, thyroid ultrasound and orbital computed tomography. This clonotype has just one count. Antigen: not known. Regions amplified from RNA transcripts were the TCR beta CDR3 regions. Researchers ran a first-round RT-PCR on the TCR CDR3 using the HTBI primer set. TCRdb re-derived calls from the multiplex PCR reads in MiXCR, one entry per CDR3 protein. This sample has some 300,000 distinct CDR3 sequences, with around 13% found just once. General observations from the study: In simple terms, a model built on 13 V-J features told ophthalmopathy apart from stable hyperthyroidism.

The CDR3 spans 14 residues. V lost 5 bases and J 0 bases, leaving 11 bases between the germline ends. Germline lookup yields CDR1 DFQATT and CDR2 SNEGSKA (reference sequence). The chain recombines TRBV20-1 with TRBJ2-1; the D is unclear. The TCR originated in a woman aged 40 to 50 with Graves' hyperthyroidism. The sample taken for sequencing was blood. The CDR3 spells CSASLVSSYNEQFF. The CDR3 DNA sequence: TGCAGTGCTTCTCTGGTGAGCTCCTACAATGAGCAGTTCTTC.